This TCR beta chain was sequenced for a study of beta chain features in type 1 diabetes. General study points: A cDNA-based sequencing approach could over-represent cells with high TCR expression. Naive, central memory and Treg TCRB repertoires seemed to resemble each other more closely in patients than they did in healthy donors.

Only a few counts were recorded for this clone. Its cognate antigen is unknown. Reverse transcription of all isolated RNA meant that expressed TCRB transcripts were sequenced. Libraries were prepared by immunoSEQ multiplex PCR; TCRdb keeps only in-frame clonotypes and omits some of them. The data hold over 120,000 clones, with about 9.4% observed a single time. Germline V CDR1 and CDR2: SGHRS, YFSETQ. The CDR3 totals 14 residues. The V end lost 3 bases, the J end lost 4 bases, and 10 bases lay between the germline ends. Markers CD45RO/CCR7/CD25/CD127/CD95/CD27 served to sort CD4+ naive, central memory, regulatory and stem cell-like memory cells.

The chain combines TRBV5-1 with TRBJ2-2, with a possible D match to TRBD1 (6 bases). The source is a man between 18 and 29 years old in good health. What was sequenced was naive CD4+ T cells from blood. The CDR3: CASSSTGFTGELFF. For the CDR3, the DNA is TGCGCCAGCAGCTCCACAGGGTTCACCGGGGAGCTGTTTTTT. Drawing the rest from reference TRBV5-1 and TRBJ2-2, the complete variable domain is KAGVTQTPRYLIKTRGQQVTLSCSPISGHRSVSWYQQTPGQGLQFLFEYFSETQRNKGNFPGRFSGRQFSNSRSEMNVSTLELGDSALYLCASSSTGFTGELFFGEGSRLTVL.